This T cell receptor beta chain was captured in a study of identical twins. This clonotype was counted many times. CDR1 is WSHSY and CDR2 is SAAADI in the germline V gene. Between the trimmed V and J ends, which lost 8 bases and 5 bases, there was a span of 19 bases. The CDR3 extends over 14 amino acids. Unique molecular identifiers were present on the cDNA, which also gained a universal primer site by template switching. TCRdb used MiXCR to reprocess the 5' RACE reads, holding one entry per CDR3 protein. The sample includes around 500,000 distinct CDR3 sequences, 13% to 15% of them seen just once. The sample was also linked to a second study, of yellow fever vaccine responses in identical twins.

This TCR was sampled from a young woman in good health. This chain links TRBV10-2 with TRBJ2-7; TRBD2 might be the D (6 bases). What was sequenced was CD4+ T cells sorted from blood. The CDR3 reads CASRRGLNPNEQYF. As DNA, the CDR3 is TGCGCCAGCCGTAGAGGACTAAACCCCAACGAGCAGTACTTC.